This TCR beta chain was found in a study of T cells in Graves' hyperthyroidism and ophthalmopathy. In patients aged 18 to 65, hyperthyroidism was newly diagnosed, with duration under 2 months. Pregnant or lactating patients were excluded, as were those with uncontrolled infection or other autoimmune disease. Thyroid ultrasound and orbital computed tomography, with clinical symptoms and serum thyroxine and TRAb, informed diagnoses. Amplification yielded TCR beta CDR3 regions, with RNA transcripts as the source. Researchers ran a first-round RT-PCR on the TCR CDR3 using the HTBI primer set. TCRdb reprocessed the multiplex PCR reads with MiXCR, giving one entry per CDR3 protein. The repertoire holds roughly 500,000 distinct CDR3 sequences, roughly 14% seen once, with about 5.8% in the top ten. Input material: blood. The TCR sequence derives from a woman aged 25 to 39 with Graves' hyperthyroidism that later progressed to Graves' ophthalmopathy.

The CDR3 coding sequence is TGTGCCAGCAGCCAGAGCCGACAGGGGGCTTTGAGGAACACTGAAGCTTTCTTT. Translation gives CASSQSRQGALRNTEAFF. This chain joins TRBV11-2 and TRBJ1-1; 10 bases fit TRBD1. The CDR3 contains 18 residues. The ends lost 5 bases at V and 1 base at J; junction bases unmatched: 13. The V gene's germline CDR1 is SGHAT and CDR2 FQNNGV.